This T cell receptor beta chain derives from a study of blood T cell repertoires in COVID-19. Study-wide context: PBMCs, B-cell-depleted T cells, or T cells provided the cDNA or gDNA that made up the material.

Produced via immunoSEQ multiplex PCR; TCRdb's table is partial and in-frame only. This table has 200,000 to 250,000 clones, 85% to 90% appearing once. This CDR3 has 14 amino acids. Trimming shortened V by 7 bases and J by 9 bases, and 16 bases separated the two germline ends. Germline values: CDR1 MDHEN, CDR2 SYDVKM. This receptor was taken from a young man with active or convalescent COVID-19. The specimen was peripheral blood. The chain is built from TRBV28 and TRBJ1-6; D might be TRBD1 (5 bases). The CDR3 region is CASIRRQLASPLHF. CDR3 DNA sequence: TGTGCCAGCATTAGGCGACAGTTGGCTTCACCCCTCCACTTT.